Below are 16 T cell receptor beta chains sequenced from a single sample in a study of spatial heterogeneity in lung cancer. Sample time point: sample taken at primary tumor resection. MiXCR was run by TCRdb on the 5' RACE reads, yielding one entry per CDR3 protein. The table has roughly 48,000 distinct CDR3 sequences, approximately 5% seen once. The specimen comprised PBMCs, sampled at surgery. The receptors originated from a male donor with early-stage non-small cell lung cancer.

The V and J genes are TRBV6-5 and TRBJ2-3, with TRBD1 matching over 9 bases. V gave up 6 bases and J gave up 9 bases; unmatched junction bases: 22. CDR1 is MNHEY, CDR2 SVGAGI, per germline. This CDR3 region has 18 residues. The CDR3 loop is CASSRLPSGTGRGGTQYF. The CDR3 DNA follows: TGTGCCAGCAGCCGTCTCCCCTCCGGGACAGGGAGAGGGGGGACGCAGTATTTT.

This clonotype was seen only a few times. This chain uses TRBV11-1 with TRBJ2-3; tentative D call: TRBD1 (6 bases). The CDR3 covers 14 residues. CDR1 is SGHAT, CDR2 FQDESV, per germline (reference sequence). V lost 5 bases, J lost 0 bases, and 9 bases lay in between. This CDR3 reads CASSRQESTDTQYF. Here the CDR3 DNA reads TGTGCCAGCAGCCGACAGGAGAGCACAGATACGCAGTATTTT.

As for this clonotype: One junction end does not reproduce the germline sequence, and a read error may be involved. V usage is TRBV9 and J usage is TRBJ1-3, with D possibly matching TRBD1 (5 bases). Germline-derived CDR1 and CDR2 are SGDLS and YYNGEE. This CDR3 spans 15 amino acids. The CDR3 loop reads CAGSTRAWGGNTIYF. In DNA, the CDR3 is TGTGCCGGCAGCACCAGAGCCTGGGGGGGAAACACCATATATTTT.

This chain uses TRBV24-1 with TRBJ2-2, with D maybe TRBD2 (5 bases). Trimming took 4 bases from V and 3 from J, leaving 8 bases between them. The germline V gene encodes CDR1 KGHDR and CDR2 SFDVKD. The CDR3 spans 14 residues. Written as DNA, the CDR3 is TGTGCCACCAGTGACCCGCGGGACACCGGGGAGCTGTTTTTT. This encodes CATSDPRDTGELFF.

This clonotype has more than one count but fewer than ten. CDR3 in DNA: TGTGCCAGCAGCCATAAGAACACTGAAGCTTTCTTT. Amino acids: CASSHKNTEAFF. The chain carries TRBV3-1 and TRBJ1-1, with D unresolved. From germline, CDR1 is LGHDT and CDR2 YNNKEL (reference sequence). Trimming left V 3 bases short and J 1 base short, with 3 bases between. The CDR3 sequence is 12 residues long.

This clonotype was seen at least ten times. The rearrangement joins TRBV10-3 to TRBJ2-1, with TRBD2 matching over 8 bases. Germline values: CDR1 ENHRY, CDR2 SYGVKD. This CDR3 region has 15 residues. Trimming cost V 0 bases and J 9 bases; bases outside gene matches: 7. The DNA of the CDR3 is TGTGCCATCAGTGAGTCTGGAGCGGGAGAGGTTGAGCAGTTCTTC. Translating gives CAISESGAGEVEQFF.

The rearrangement uses TRBV5-1 and TRBJ2-3; 8 bases are shared with TRBD2. V lost 4 bases and J lost 3; bases outside the gene matches: 10. The CDR3 sequence is 16 residues long. CDR1 is SGHRS, CDR2 YFSETQ, per germline. CDR3 loop: CASSLQQGGGTDTQYF. In nucleotides, the CDR3 is TGCGCCAGCAGCCTCCAACAGGGCGGGGGGACAGATACGCAGTATTTT. The full variable domain, completed using reference TRBV5-1 and TRBJ2-3, is KAGVTQTPRYLIKTRGQQVTLSCSPISGHRSVSWYQQTPGQGLQFLFEYFSETQRNKGNFPGRFSGRQFSNSRSEMNVSTLELGDSALYLCASSLQQGGGTDTQYFGPGTRLTVL.

Only a few counts were recorded for this clonotype. The chain is built from TRBV9 and TRBJ2-1, with D possibly being TRBD2 (6 bases). The ends were cut back, 4 bases at V and 4 bases at J, with 12 bases in the middle. The germline CDR1 and CDR2 sequences are SGDLS and YYNGEE. The CDR3 covers 14 residues. CDR3 loop: CASSSGLPYNEQFF. The CDR3 coding sequence is TGTGCCAGCAGCTCGGGACTTCCATACAATGAGCAGTTCTTC. The variable domain in full, completed from reference TRBV9 and TRBJ2-1, reads DSGVTQTPKHLITATGQRVTLRCSPRSGDLSVYWYQQSLDQGLQFLIQYYNGEERAKGNILERFSAQQFPDLHSELNLSSLELGDSALYFCASSSGLPYNEQFFGPGTRLTVL.

This chain connects TRBV6-5 to TRBJ2-1, with TRBD1 matching 7 bases. Germline values: CDR1 MNHEY, CDR2 SVGAGI. Germline trimming cut 3 bases from V and 10 bases from J; bases unmatched to any gene: 6. The CDR3 is 13 amino acids. For the CDR3, the DNA is TGTGCCAGCAGTTATGACAGGGCCTCCGAGCAGTTCTTC. Residues: CASSYDRASEQFF.

This clonotype was counted between two and nine times. Written as DNA, the CDR3 is TGTGCCAGTAGTTTTTCTATCGGGACAGGGATTGACAATGAGCAGTTCTTC. Protein: CASSFSIGTGIDNEQFF. The chain combines TRBV19 with TRBJ2-1; 9 bases are shared with TRBD1. The germline V gene has CDR1 LNHDA and CDR2 SQIVND (reference sequence). The CDR3 covers 17 residues. The V and J ends lost 5 bases and 5 bases, in that order; junction bases with no gene match: 13.

This clonotype was found many times. V and J are TRBV15 and TRBJ2-5; no reliable D call. V was pared by 0 bases and J by 4 bases, with 0 bases between. Germline V gene sequence: CDR1 LNHNV, CDR2 YYDKDF (reference sequence). There are 11 residues in the CDR3. In nucleotides, the CDR3 is TGTGCCACCAGCAGAGAAGAGACCCAGTACTTC. The encoded protein is CATSREETQYF.

This clonotype was detected many times. The chain carries TRBV7-7 and TRBJ2-7; 10 nucleotides match TRBD1. The V gene end was trimmed by 2 bases and the J gene end by 7 bases; junction bases not matched to a gene: 8. CDR1 and CDR2 (germline): SSHAT, FNYEAQ (reference sequence). This CDR3 region has 15 residues. In DNA form, the CDR3 reads TGTGCCAGCAGCTTACGGACAGGGGGAGGATGGGAGCAGTACTTC. Protein product: CASSLRTGGGWEQYF. Complete variable domain (other parts from reference TRBV7-7 and TRBJ2-7): GAGVSQSPRYKVTKRGQDVTLRCDPISSHATLYWYQQALGQGPEFLTYFNYEAQPDKSGLPSDRFSAERPEGSISTLTIQRTEQRDSAMYRCASSLRTGGGWEQYFGPGTRLTVT.

This clonotype was observed many times. The J gene is TRBJ2-6, the V gene TRBV5-1, with unresolved D. Per the germline V gene, CDR1 is SGHRS and CDR2 is YFSETQ. V was shortened by 0 bases and J by 1 base, with 14 bases between the two germline ends. This CDR3 is 18 amino acids long. CDR3 loop: CASSLGRSANSGANVLTF. CDR3 bases: TGCGCCAGCAGCTTGGGACGATCCGCTAATTCTGGGGCCAACGTCCTGACTTTC. Filled out from reference TRBV5-1 and TRBJ2-6, the complete variable domain reads KAGVTQTPRYLIKTRGQQVTLSCSPISGHRSVSWYQQTPGQGLQFLFEYFSETQRNKGNFPGRFSGRQFSNSRSEMNVSTLELGDSALYLCASSLGRSANSGANVLTFGAGSRLTVL.

There are many counts of this clonotype. The rearrangement uses TRBV4-1 and TRBJ1-6; D not resolved. V gave up 1 base and J gave up 7 bases, with 8 bases separating them. Germline CDR1 is MGHRA and CDR2 is YSYEKL. This CDR3 is 14 amino acids long. The CDR3 DNA follows: TGCGCCAGCAGCCAAGTCATGGCAAATTCACCCCTCCACTTT. Its translation is CASSQVMANSPLHF.

This clonotype has ten or more counts. This chain links TRBV10-3 with TRBJ2-3; 7 nucleotides match TRBD1. Germline V CDR1 and CDR2: ENHRY, SYGVKD. This CDR3 is 15 amino acids long. J gave up 2 bases and V 3 bases, and 5 bases lay outside the gene matches. DNA of the CDR3: TGTGCCATCAGTGACTTGACAGGGAACACAGATACGCAGTATTTT. Its translation: CAISDLTGNTDTQYF.

This clonotype has a count of ten or more. The V and J genes are TRBV12-3 or TRBV12-4 and TRBJ2-7; D gene uncertain. This CDR3 spans 12 amino acids. Trimming took off 5 bases at V and 2 bases at J, with 7 bases between the two ends. The CDR3 DNA follows: TGTGCCAGCAGTCCAGGAACCTACGAGCAGTACTTC. It is translated as CASSPGTYEQYF.